One T cell receptor beta chain is described in this entry. The antigen remains unidentified. The source of the sample is a study of CD8+CD57+ T cells in acquired aplastic anemia. Background on the study: The average for DNA from sorted CD4+ and CD8+ cells was roughly 3 ug. Study-level results: Patients and controls had CD8+ Simpson's diversity values that were not significantly distinct. The study identified twenty-nine CD8+ CDR3 sequences shared by patients and controls.

CDR1 is ENHRY and CDR2 is SYGVKD in the germline V gene. J lost 1 base, V lost 6 bases, and 5 bases had no gene match. This CDR3 comprises 14 residues. The template used for profiling TCR beta VDJ and CDR3 was genomic DNA. TCRdb redid the calling of the reads with MiXCR, one entry per CDR3 protein. The table lists approximately 95,000 distinct CDR3 sequences, roughly two thirds of them singletons, with 65% in the top ten. It was patients with CD8+CD57+ cell expansion by flow cytometry who were chosen for sequencing. Severe acquired aplastic anemia was present in every patient. The chain combines TRBV10-3 with TRBJ1-1; 7 bases line up with TRBD1. The sequenced sample was sorted CD4+, CD8+, or CD8+CD57+ T cells (not recorded which) from PBMCs. This clonotype was obtained from a human donor with aplastic anemia. CDR3 region: CAISLRGGNTEAFF. The CDR3 coding sequence is TGTGCCATCAGCCTCAGGGGGGGGAACACTGAAGCTTTCTTT.